These 28 T cell receptor beta chains came from one sample sequenced in a study of PD-1 blockade in classical Hodgkin lymphoma. With no exception, relapse followed autologous stem cell transplantation in all patients, and brentuximab vedotin exposure varied. Profiling relied on immunoSEQ multiplex PCR, and the TCRdb table lists in-frame clones only, not all of them. The sample contains 25,000 to 30,000 clones, 60% to 75% of which appear only once. The source was peripheral blood mononuclear cells (PBMCs), collected before the second cycle of nivolumab. Receptors were obtained from a human donor with classical Hodgkin lymphoma.

The chain is built from TRBV7-2 and TRBJ2-7; no reliable D call. This CDR3 region has 14 residues. The V and J ends lost 3 bases and 1 base respectively, with 10 bases between them. The germline gives CDR1 SGHTA, CDR2 FQGNSA. The CDR3 loop reads CASSFRLQSYEQYF. As DNA, the CDR3 is TGTGCCAGCAGCTTCAGGCTACAGTCCTACGAGCAGTACTTC.

This chain links TRBV6-4 with TRBJ2-1; a weak D match, TRBD2 (6 bases). V was cut by 2 bases and J by 9 bases, with 20 bases left in between. The CDR3 consists of 16 residues. The germline gives CDR1 MRHNA, CDR2 SNTAGT. The CDR3 DNA reads as TGTGCCAGCAGTGACCAACGGGGGACTGTTAGAAGTGAGCAGTTCTTC. Translating gives CASSDQRGTVRSEQFF.

The V and J genes are TRBV10-2 and TRBJ2-7, with a weak D call TRBD1 (6 bases). Germline CDR1 and CDR2: WSHSY and SAAADI. V was shortened by 3 bases and J by 6 bases, with 12 bases between the two germline ends. The CDR3 totals 13 residues. CDR3 nucleotides: TGCGCCAGCAGTGAAGGGGGACCGGGCGAGCAGTACTTC. Its protein is CASSEGGPGEQYF.

This clone turned up a few times. The chain carries TRBV30 and TRBJ1-3; no firm D call. This CDR3 comprises 12 residues. Germline-derived CDR1 and CDR2 are GTSNPN and SVGIG (reference sequence). Deletions cut 2 bases from V and 4 bases from J, with 6 bases between. CDR3 residues: CAWSPGGNTIYF. CDR3 nucleotides: TGTGCCTGGAGTCCAGGAGGAAACACCATATATTTT.

This chain joins TRBV6-1 and TRBJ2-7, with 8 bases matching TRBD2. The CDR3 loop spans 13 amino acids. V shed 6 bases, J shed 1 base, and the junction held 2 bases outside the gene matches. Germline V lookup: CDR1 MNHNS, CDR2 SASEGT. Written as DNA, the CDR3 is TGTGCCAGCAGGCGGGGGGCATCCTACGAGCAGTACGTC. This encodes CASRRGASYEQYV.

V is TRBV2 and J is TRBJ2-7; D assignment may be TRBD1 or TRBD2 (5 bases each). CDR1 and CDR2 from the germline V gene are SNHLY and FYNNEI. V was shortened by 6 bases and J by 4 bases, with 16 bases between the two germline ends. This CDR3 has 14 residues. As DNA, the CDR3 is TGTGCCAGCAGGGACACCGGGACGGTATACGAGCAGTACTTC. This encodes CASRDTGTVYEQYF.

The J gene is TRBJ1-1, the V gene TRBV19; tentative D call: TRBD1 (6 bases). The CDR3 is 18 residues long. V shed 5 bases and J shed 1 base, with 23 bases lying between them. CDR1 is LNHDA and CDR2 is SQIVND in the germline V gene (reference sequence). This CDR3 reads CASSLLGAIVFGNTEAFF. CDR3 DNA: TGTGCCAGTAGTTTATTGGGGGCCATCGTATTTGGGAACACTGAAGCTTTCTTT.

The CDR3 protein is CASRVGRDRVVQPQHF. DNA for the CDR3: TGTGCCAGCAGAGTGGGTAGGGACAGGGTTGTCCAGCCCCAGCATTTT. V gene TRBV2 combines with J gene TRBJ1-5, with TRBD1 matching over 9 bases. Per the germline V gene, CDR1 is SNHLY and CDR2 is FYNNEI. The CDR3 has 16 amino acids. V was clipped by 6 bases and J by 7 bases; unmatched bases: 13.

This clone was found once. The chain combines TRBV7-8 with TRBJ2-7; TRBD1 agrees at 8 bases. The V segment lost 8 bases and the J segment 2 bases; nucleotides outside the gene matches: 11. This CDR3 is built from 15 residues. Germline V CDR1 and CDR2: SGHVS, FQNEAQ. CDR3 loop: CASGLERTGTYEQYF. The DNA of the CDR3 is TGTGCCAGCGGTTTAGAACGGACAGGGACCTACGAGCAGTACTTC.

The chain joins TRBV28 to TRBJ1-1, with D possibly TRBD1 on 5 matching bases. The ends were cut back, 8 bases at V and 7 bases at J, with 17 bases in the middle. Germline V gene data show CDR1 as MDHEN and CDR2 as SYDVKM. The CDR3 has 13 amino acids. CDR3 residues: CASGRDGVFEAFF. The CDR3 DNA reads as TGTGCCAGCGGAAGGGACGGAGTCTTTGAAGCTTTCTTT.

This clone was observed a few times. The chain links TRBV27 to TRBJ2-3; D remains unclear. The CDR3 totals 13 residues. Trimming removed 5 bases at V and 6 bases at J, with 12 bases between. Per the germline V gene, CDR1 is MNHEY and CDR2 is SMNVEV (reference sequence). In nucleotides, the CDR3 is TGTGCCAGCAGTCCCCTGCCTGGGGATACGCAGTATTTT. Translated: CASSPLPGDTQYF.

The count of this clone is one. This CDR3 is also generated by other DNA sequences in the sample. The rearrangement joins TRBV19 to TRBJ1-5; D is ambiguous. V lost 6 bases to trimming and J lost 7 bases, with 10 bases between them. This CDR3 has 12 residues. CDR1 and CDR2 (germline): LNHDA, SQIVND (reference sequence). CDR3 in amino acids: CASSFLGQPQHF. DNA of the CDR3: TGTGCCAGTAGCTTCCTCGGCCAGCCCCAGCATTTT.

V and J are TRBV6-5 and TRBJ2-7; perhaps TRBD1 as D (6 bases). V lost 4 bases to trimming and J lost 7 bases, with 14 bases between them. This CDR3 has 13 residues. CDR1 is MNHEY, CDR2 SVGAGI, per germline. The CDR3 loop reads CASSFGQLGEQYF. The CDR3 DNA sequence: TGTGCCAGCAGTTTTGGACAGTTGGGTGAGCAGTACTTC.

Turning to this clone: One end of the junction is discordant with germline, which a read error may explain. V and J are TRBV18 and TRBJ1-3, with 8 nucleotides matching TRBD1. Germline loops: CDR1 KGHSH, CDR2 LQKENI. CDR3 length: 16 amino acids. In DNA form, the CDR3 reads TGTGCCAGCGCACCCGGGACAGGAGATACTGGAAACACCATATATTTT. It translates to CASAPGTGDTGNTIYF.

The gene calls are TRBV5-1 and TRBJ2-2; 14 bases line up with TRBD2. Looked up from germline, CDR1 is SGHRS and CDR2 is YFSETQ. The CDR3 consists of 16 residues. V was pared by 4 bases and J by 6 bases, with 5 bases of the junction left unmatched. The CDR3 protein is CASSPGLAGVPGELFF. In DNA, the CDR3 is TGCGCCAGCAGCCCGGGACTAGCGGGAGTCCCCGGGGAGCTGTTTTTT.

The chain uses TRBV19 and TRBJ1-5; D ambiguous. There are 13 residues in the CDR3. Per germline, CDR1 LNHDA and CDR2 SQIVND (reference sequence). Trimming took off 7 bases at V and 5 bases at J, with 12 bases between the two ends. This CDR3 is CASNFLGDQPQHF. The CDR3 coding sequence is TGTGCCAGTAACTTTCTAGGAGATCAGCCCCAGCATTTT.

This chain joins TRBV19 and TRBJ1-2; possibly TRBD1 for D (5 bases). This CDR3 is built from 13 residues. V was pared by 6 bases and J by 2 bases, with 10 bases between. Germline V gene sequence: CDR1 LNHDA, CDR2 SQIVND (reference sequence). CDR3 nucleotide sequence: TGTGCCAGTAGATGGGGGACCAACTATGGCTACACCTTC. Protein sequence: CASRWGTNYGYTF.

The chain uses TRBV19 and TRBJ2-5; 7 nucleotides line up with TRBD2. The V and J ends lost 4 bases and 5 bases, in that order; junction bases with no gene match: 10. The CDR3 consists of 15 residues. CDR1 is LNHDA, CDR2 SQIVND, per germline (reference sequence). CDR3 sequence reads: CASSNPEPGGETQYF. The CDR3 DNA reads TGTGCCAGTAGTAACCCGGAACCCGGGGGGGAGACCCAGTACTTC.

This chain joins TRBV11-3 and TRBJ2-5; D remains unclear. Germline lookup yields CDR1 SGHNT and CDR2 YENEEA. Trimming stripped 2 bases from V and 5 bases from J, with 15 bases between. The CDR3 totals 15 residues. The CDR3 nucleotides are TGTGCCAGCAGCTTATCGAATGGCCTTCGGGAGACCCAGTACTTC. Its protein product is CASSLSNGLRETQYF.

The genes are TRBV5-1 and TRBJ2-1; perhaps D is TRBD1 or TRBD2 (5 bases each). The V end was cut by 4 bases, the J end by 7 bases, with 12 bases between. The CDR3 sequence is 13 residues long. The germline V gene encodes CDR1 SGHRS and CDR2 YFSETQ. CDR3 amino acids: CASSPGPTNEQFF. CDR3 nucleotides: TGCGCCAGCAGCCCGGGACCCACGAATGAGCAGTTCTTC.

This clone was seen repeatedly, ten times or more. The rearrangement uses TRBV7-2 and TRBJ1-6, with D tentatively TRBD1 (5 bases). Between the trimmed V and J ends, which lost 8 bases and 7 bases, there was a span of 12 bases. The CDR3 consists of 13 residues. Per the germline V gene, CDR1 is SGHTA and CDR2 is FQGNSA. The CDR3 coding sequence is TGTGCCAGCGGAGGGGCAGGAAATTCACCCCTCCACTTT. Protein product: CASGGAGNSPLHF.

V and J are TRBV6-1 and TRBJ1-1; D may be TRBD1 (5 bases). The germline V gene encodes CDR1 MNHNS and CDR2 SASEGT. Trimming took off 1 base at V and 6 bases at J, with 12 bases between the two ends. CDR3 length: 14 amino acids. CDR3 bases: TGTGCCAGCAGTGAAGTCATGAGGGGCGCTGAAGCTTTCTTT. It codes for CASSEVMRGAEAFF.

The chain links TRBV28 to TRBJ2-7; D may be TRBD1 (6 bases). The CDR3 consists of 14 residues. V was trimmed by 6 bases and J by 0 bases, leaving 12 bases between them. The germline gives CDR1 MDHEN, CDR2 SYDVKM. The CDR3 region is CASRGALSSYEQYV. The CDR3 nucleotides are TGTGCCAGCAGGGGGGCCTTGAGCTCCTACGAGCAGTACGTC.

J is TRBJ2-7 and V is TRBV5-1; weak D call: TRBD2 (5 bases). The CDR3 runs to 15 residues. The V and J ends lost 4 bases and 0 bases respectively, with 14 bases between them. The germline CDR1 and CDR2 sequences are SGHRS and YFSETQ. The CDR3 region is CASSLYVGSSYEQYF. The CDR3 DNA reads TGCGCCAGCAGCCTTTATGTAGGGAGCTCCTACGAGCAGTACTTC.

A note on this clone: Different DNA sequences within this sample yield the same CDR3. This chain joins TRBV19 and TRBJ1-2, with TRBD1 identical over 9 bases. Germline trimming cut 3 bases from V and 8 bases from J; bases unmatched to any gene: 7. The CDR3 loop spans 14 amino acids. Germline loops: CDR1 LNHDA, CDR2 SQIVND (reference sequence). The CDR3 region has the DNA TGTGCCAGTAGTATCCTGGACAGGGGTTCGGGCTACACCTTC. Amino acids: CASSILDRGSGYTF.

This clone was seen a handful of times. The V and J genes are TRBV19 and TRBJ1-1; 10 bases fit TRBD1. CDR3 length equals 20 residues. Per the germline V gene, CDR1 is LNHDA and CDR2 is SQIVND (reference sequence). The V gene end was trimmed by 5 bases and the J gene end by 1 base; junction bases not matched to a gene: 19. The chain's CDR3 is CASSPDRTGGFFPRNTEAFF. The CDR3 DNA reads as TGTGCCAGTAGTCCGGACCGGACAGGGGGTTTTTTTCCGAGGAACACTGAAGCTTTCTTT.

The chain uses TRBV7-9 and TRBJ2-3; D unresolved. This CDR3 comprises 14 residues. Looked up from germline, CDR1 is SEHNR and CDR2 is FQNEAQ (reference sequence). Trimming took 1 base from V and 4 from J, leaving 9 bases between them. The DNA of the CDR3 is TGTGCCAGCAGCTTAGGAGTCGGGCCAGATACGCAGTATTTT. Translation: CASSLGVGPDTQYF.

This clone occurred a few times. The V call is TRBV4-1, the J call TRBJ1-1; D gene ambiguous. V dropped 4 bases and J dropped 8 bases, with 11 bases sitting between them. The CDR3 has 12 amino acids. In germline, CDR1 is MGHRA, CDR2 YSYEKL. This CDR3 reads CASSLPLGEAFF. CDR3 DNA: TGCGCCAGCAGCCTACCCCTAGGGGAAGCTTTCTTT.